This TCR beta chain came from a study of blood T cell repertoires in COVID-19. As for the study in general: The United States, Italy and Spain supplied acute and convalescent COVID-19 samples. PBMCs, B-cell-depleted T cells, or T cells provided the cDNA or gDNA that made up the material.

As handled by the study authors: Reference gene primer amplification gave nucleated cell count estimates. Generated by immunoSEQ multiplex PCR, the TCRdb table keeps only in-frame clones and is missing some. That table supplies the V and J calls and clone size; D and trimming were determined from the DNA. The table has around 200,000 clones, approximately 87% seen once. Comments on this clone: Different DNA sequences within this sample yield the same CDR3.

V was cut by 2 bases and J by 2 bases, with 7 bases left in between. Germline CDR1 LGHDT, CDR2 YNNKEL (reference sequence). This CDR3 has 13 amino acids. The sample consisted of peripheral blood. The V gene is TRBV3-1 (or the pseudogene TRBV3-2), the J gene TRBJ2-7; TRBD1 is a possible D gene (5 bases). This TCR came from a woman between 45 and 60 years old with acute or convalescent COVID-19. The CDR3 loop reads CASSQTGTYEQYF. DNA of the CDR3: TGTGCCAGCAGCCAAACAGGAACCTACGAGCAGTACTTC.